This T cell receptor beta chain was recorded in a study of CD8 T cells in ankylosing spondylitis. Findings and caveats of the study: Fewer than ten highly homologous variants made up a TCR beta motif that seemed to typify ankylosing spondylitis blood.

At least ten counts were recorded for this clonotype. Its target is not known. Per germline, CDR1 SGHRS and CDR2 YFSETQ. The CDR3 totals 13 residues. V dropped 5 bases and J dropped 1 base, with 10 bases sitting between them. For TCR beta, libraries came from quantitative 5'-RACE with molecular barcodes. Each CDR3 protein is one row after TCRdb ran MiXCR on the 5' RACE reads. This sample has more than 250,000 distinct CDR3 sequences, with around 8% found just once. The receptor's source is a male donor with ankylosing spondylitis. The chain couples TRBV5-1 to TRBJ2-7; D might be TRBD1 (6 bases). Source material: blood, either unsorted or a sorted T cell fraction (not recorded which). CDR3 nucleotides: TGCGCCAGCAGTTTTACAGGGTCCTACGAGCAGTACTTC. Translation: CASSFTGSYEQYF.